Following are 20 T cell receptor beta chains from one sample sequenced in a study of metastatic and nonmetastatic thyroid tumors. TCRdb re-called clones via MiXCR from the PCR reads. The sample includes about 14,000 clones, approximately 29% of them seen just once. Ahead of thyroid surgery, no patient had received treatment of any kind. The sample consisted of tumor tissue. These receptor sequences come from a female donor with papillary thyroid cancer or a benign thyroid nodule (not recorded which). Some clones in this sample may be carry-over from other donors' samples.

In its sample, this clone is medium-sized. The genes are TRBV5-1 and TRBJ1-6; no clear D gene. CDR1 and CDR2 from the germline V gene are SGHRS and YFSETQ. This CDR3 comprises 15 residues. V was cut by 6 bases and J by 5 bases, with 15 bases left in between. CDR3 DNA sequence: TGCGCCAGCAAGGAGAGGTCCGCCAATAATTCACCCCTCCACTTT. Protein: CASKERSANNSPLHF.

As DNA, the CDR3 is TGTGCCAGCAGCCAAGGGACCCTATCGGGCACAGATACGCAGTATTTT. Translation gives CASSQGTLSGTDTQYF. The rearrangement uses TRBV3-1 and TRBJ2-3; D ambiguous. This CDR3 spans 16 amino acids. The ends were cut back, 1 base at V and 1 base at J, with 12 bases in the middle. CDR1 and CDR2 (germline): LGHDT, YNNKEL (reference sequence).

This clone was recorded many times. J is TRBJ2-7 and V is TRBV10-3, with TRBD2 matching 7 bases. V lost 8 bases to trimming and J lost 0 bases; unmatched junction nucleotides: 4. This CDR3 is 13 amino acids long. Per germline, CDR1 ENHRY and CDR2 SYGVKD. Here the CDR3 DNA reads TGTGCCATCCAAGGGGACTACTCCTACGAGCAGTACTTC. It encodes CAIQGDYSYEQYF.

On this clone itself: Different DNA sequences within this sample yield the same CDR3. The chain recombines TRBV9 with TRBJ2-4; TRBD2 might be the D (6 bases). CDR1 and CDR2 from the germline V gene are SGDLS and YYNGEE. CDR3 size: 15 residues. The ends were cut back, 8 bases at V and 5 bases at J, with 20 bases in the middle. The CDR3 bases are TGTGCCAGTAGCCCCCAAGGAGGGATGGAAAACATTCAGTACTTC. It specifies CASSPQGGMENIQYF.

In the case of this clone: Other DNA sequences from this sample encode an identical CDR3 as well. The genes are TRBV20-1 and TRBJ2-1; TRBD2 might be the D (5 bases). Trimming removed 6 bases at V and 2 bases at J, with 20 bases between. The germline CDR1 and CDR2 sequences are DFQATT and SNEGSKA (reference sequence). This CDR3 is 16 amino acids long. In DNA form, the CDR3 reads TGCAGTGCCGAAAACCGCGGCTCGCGGGCCTACAATGAGCAGTTCTTC. Amino acid sequence: CSAENRGSRAYNEQFF.

The chain couples TRBV20-1 to TRBJ2-5, with 10 positions matching TRBD1. Germline trimming cut 5 bases from V and 7 bases from J; bases unmatched to any gene: 13. Germline V gene data show CDR1 as DFQATT and CDR2 as SNEGSKA (reference sequence). This CDR3 contains 15 residues. CDR3 residues: CSAPSGTGASTTQYF. The CDR3 DNA is TGCAGTGCTCCCTCCGGGACAGGGGCATCCACGACCCAGTACTTC.

This clone was observed a few times. CDR3 sequence reads: CASRPGQNYEQYF. CDR3 bases: TGTGCCAGCAGGCCGGGTCAGAACTACGAGCAGTACTTC. This chain joins TRBV28 and TRBJ2-7; no firm D call. The CDR3 runs to 13 residues. V gave up 6 bases and J gave up 3 bases, with 12 bases separating them. Germline V lookup: CDR1 MDHEN, CDR2 SYDVKM.

The table lists this clone with many counts. The chain joins TRBV2 to TRBJ1-5, with D possibly being TRBD1 (5 bases). Germline assignment: CDR1 SNHLY and CDR2 FYNNEI. The CDR3 has 12 amino acids. The V gene lost 6 bases and the J gene lost 7 bases, with 10 bases spanning the gap. The CDR3 spells CASRGRGQPQHF. The CDR3 region has the DNA TGTGCCAGCAGGGGGCGCGGGCAGCCCCAGCATTTT.

This clone has only one observation. V is TRBV5-1 and J is TRBJ2-3; 7 positions agree with TRBD2. Germline V gene data show CDR1 as SGHRS and CDR2 as YFSETQ. The CDR3 length is 14 residues. Germline trimming cut 2 bases from V and 0 bases from J; bases unmatched to any gene: 0. DNA of the CDR3: TGCGCCAGCAGCTTTAGCGGGAGCACAGATACGCAGTATTTT. Encoded protein: CASSFSGSTDTQYF. Drawing the rest from reference TRBV5-1 and TRBJ2-3, the complete variable domain is KAGVTQTPRYLIKTRGQQVTLSCSPISGHRSVSWYQQTPGQGLQFLFEYFSETQRNKGNFPGRFSGRQFSNSRSEMNVSTLELGDSALYLCASSFSGSTDTQYFGPGTRLTVL.

The V gene is TRBV5-1, the J gene TRBJ2-1, with 7 bases lining up with TRBD1. V dropped 6 bases and J dropped 1; count of bases not matched to a gene: 7. Looked up from germline, CDR1 is SGHRS and CDR2 is YFSETQ. The CDR3 extends over 15 amino acids. CDR3 sequence: CASTPPGQSYNEQFF. For the CDR3, the DNA is TGCGCCAGCACCCCCCCGGGACAGTCCTACAATGAGCAGTTCTTC.

This clone came up many times. This chain uses TRBV5-4 with TRBJ2-5; 10 bases fit TRBD2. Looked up from germline, CDR1 is SGHNT and CDR2 is YYREEE (reference sequence). Losses at the gene ends were 2 bases for V and 4 bases for J; bases not matched to a gene: 5. CDR3 length: 15 amino acids. CDR3 region: CASSFTSGIGETQYF. CDR3 nucleotide sequence: TGTGCCAGCAGCTTCACTAGCGGGATAGGAGAGACCCAGTACTTC.

This chain uses TRBV6-2 or TRBV6-3 with TRBJ2-7, with 10 bases aligning to TRBD2. This CDR3 spans 15 amino acids. Trimming at V came to 6 bases and at J to 3 bases, leaving 8 bases not matched to a gene. CDR1 MNHEY and CDR2 SVGEGT come from the germline V gene. CDR3 in DNA: TGTGCCAGCAGATTAGCGGGAGGCCCCAACTACGAGCAGTACTTC. Its translation is CASRLAGGPNYEQYF.

The V gene is TRBV6-2 or TRBV6-3, the J gene TRBJ2-5; TRBD2 matches 12 bases. This CDR3 is 16 amino acids long. Per the germline V gene, CDR1 is MNHEY and CDR2 is SVGEGT. With 0 bases clipped from V and 4 bases from J, the junction kept 3 bases outside the gene matches. CDR3 DNA sequence: TGTGCCAGCAGTTACTCGACTAGCGGGAGCCGAGAGACCCAGTACTTC. Its protein is CASSYSTSGSRETQYF.

This clone was detected many times. This sequence joins TRBV10-2 and TRBJ2-7, with 7 bases lining up with TRBD1. Looked up from germline, CDR1 is WSHSY and CDR2 is SAAADI. The CDR3 consists of 13 residues. The V and J ends lost 5 bases and 0 bases, in that order; junction bases with no gene match: 1. The CDR3 sequence is CASSRQGSYEQYF. The CDR3 DNA follows: TGCGCCAGCAGTCGACAGGGCTCCTACGAGCAGTACTTC.

The table lists this clone with a few counts. The chain recombines TRBV2 with TRBJ2-7; no definite D call. The V gene's germline CDR1 is SNHLY and CDR2 FYNNEI. The CDR3 extends over 12 amino acids. Trimming left V 3 bases short and J 6 bases short, with 9 bases between. The CDR3 DNA is TGTGCCAGCAGTGAGAGGCCTTTCGAGCAGTACTTC. Protein sequence: CASSERPFEQYF. Full variable domain (outside the CDR3, taken from reference TRBV2 and TRBJ2-7): EPEVTQTPSHQVTQMGQEVILRCVPISNHLYFYWYRQILGQKVEFLVSFYNNEISEKSEIFDDQFSVERPDGSNFTLKIRSTKLEDSAMYFCASSERPFEQYFGPGTRLTVT.

This clone is medium-sized (0.01 to 0.1%) within its sample. This chain links TRBV19 with TRBJ2-1, with 11 bases matching TRBD2. Germline V gene data show CDR1 as LNHDA and CDR2 as SQIVND (reference sequence). The CDR3 length is 16 residues. V lost 6 bases, J lost 0 bases, and 4 bases stayed unmatched. DNA for the CDR3: TGTGCCAGTAGGCTAGCGGGAGGCCTCTCCTACAATGAGCAGTTCTTC. Translating gives CASRLAGGLSYNEQFF. The full variable domain, with the rest looked up from reference TRBV19 and TRBJ2-1, is DGGITQSPKYLFRKEGQNVTLSCEQNLNHDAMYWYRQDPGQGLRLIYYSQIVNDFQKGDIAEGYSVSREKKESFPLTVTSAQKNPTAFYLCASRLAGGLSYNEQFFGPGTRLTVL.

The chain carries TRBV20-1 and TRBJ1-1, with 8 bases identical to TRBD1. CDR1 is DFQATT and CDR2 is SNEGSKA in the germline V gene (reference sequence). With V trimmed by 5 bases and J by 5 bases, 7 bases remained unmatched. This CDR3 has 13 residues. The CDR3 DNA sequence: TGCAGTGCTCCGGACAGGGAGGGGACTGAAGCTTTCTTT. Translation: CSAPDREGTEAFF.

A remark on this clone: One junction end disagrees with the germline gene, perhaps due to a read error. The rearrangement links TRBV20-1 to TRBJ2-7; D may be TRBD2 (7 bases). The germline gives CDR1 DFQATT, CDR2 SNEGSKA (reference sequence). CDR3 size: 17 residues. The CDR3 DNA reads TGCAGTGCGGGAGGGGGGTTAGAGGGAGGCCCTACCTACGAGCGGTACTTC. This codes for CSAGGGLEGGPTYERYF.

The V and J genes are TRBV18 and TRBJ1-2; D not resolved. Germline V gene lookup returns CDR1 KGHSH and CDR2 LQKENI. V lost 0 bases and J lost 8, with 16 bases in between. This CDR3 comprises 15 residues. The CDR3 bases are TGTGCCAGCTCACCACCGACGCGGAGGGCTGGCGGCTACACCTTC. It specifies CASSPPTRRAGGYTF.

There are many counts of this clone. V is TRBV15 and J is TRBJ2-3, with 7 positions matching TRBD2. CDR1 LNHNV and CDR2 YYDKDF come from the germline V gene (reference sequence). The CDR3 totals 18 residues. V was pared by 0 bases and J by 0 bases, with 9 bases of the junction left unmatched. CDR3 loop: CATSRDGAGASSTDTQYF. The DNA of the CDR3 is TGTGCCACCAGCAGAGATGGGGCGGGAGCCTCTAGCACAGATACGCAGTATTTT.